This TCR beta chain came from a study of technical replicates of blood from a few donors (dated by TCRdb to between 2016 and 2019). V gives up 0 bases and J gives up 3 bases, and the segment between their germline ends measures 12 bases. The CDR3 starts with the cysteine, ends with the phenylalanine, and has 16 residues. The read is trimmed to its CDR3 DNA, 48 bases read in frame from base 1. The germline V gene encodes CDR1 SGHRS and CDR2 YFSETQ. On this clone itself: Its binding antigen is unknown. No clone much larger than this one lies a single base away; base qualities are absent.

Library generation was performed with the immunoSEQ multiplex PCR assay. TCRdb carries this immuneACCESS record with in-frame sequences only. Its versions omit some clonotypes, under half of them owing to an unresolved V gene in the studies checked, with the rest unexplained. This sample comprises roughly 72,000 clones, 96% of them detected only once. Together, the top ten hold less than 0.35% of the sample. Sequencing was performed on T cells isolated from PBMCs. The chain links TRBV5-1 with TRBJ1-4; the D gene is perhaps TRBD1, on 5 matching bases. The TCR comes from a human donor in good health. CDR3 protein: CASSLDVGHPNEKLFF. Here is the DNA: TGCGCCAGCAGCTTGGACGTCGGACACCCTAATGAAAAACTGTTTTTT.